This T cell receptor (beta chain) was retrieved from a study of cytomegalovirus exposure and HLA in healthy donors. PCR used 60 Vbeta primers and 13 Jbeta primers. Using immunoSEQ multiplex PCR, the repertoire was profiled, and TCRdb retains in-frame clones only, with some absent. Among approximately 69,000 clones listed, about 66% were seen once. The CDR3 totals 16 residues. The germline V and J ends were trimmed by 0 bases and 6 bases, with 15 bases remaining between them. The germline V gene has CDR1 MGHRA and CDR2 YSYEKL. The chain uses TRBV4-1 and TRBJ1-5; D is perhaps TRBD1 (6 bases). Source material: PBMCs. This clonotype originated in a man aged 40-49 years in good health and CMV-seropositive. The CDR3 DNA is TGCGCCAGCAGCCAAGATCGGGCAGGGGCGGGTCAGCCCCAGCATTTT. Amino acids: CASSQDRAGAGQPQHF.